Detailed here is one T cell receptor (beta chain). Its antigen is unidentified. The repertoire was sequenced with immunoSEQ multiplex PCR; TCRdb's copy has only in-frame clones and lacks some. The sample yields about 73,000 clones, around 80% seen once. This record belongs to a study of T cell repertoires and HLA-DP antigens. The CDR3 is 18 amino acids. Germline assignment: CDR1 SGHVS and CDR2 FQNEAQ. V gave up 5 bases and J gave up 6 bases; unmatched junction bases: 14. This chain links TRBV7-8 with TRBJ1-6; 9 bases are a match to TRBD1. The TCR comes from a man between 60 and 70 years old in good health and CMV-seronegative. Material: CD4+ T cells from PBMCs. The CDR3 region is CASSAQGTGTRLNSPLHF. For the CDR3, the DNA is TGTGCCAGCAGCGCGCAGGGGACAGGGACTAGACTTAATTCACCCCTCCACTTT. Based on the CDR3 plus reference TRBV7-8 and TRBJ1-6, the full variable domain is GAGVSQSPRYKVAKRGQDVALRCDPISGHVSLFWYQQALGQGPEFLTYFQNEAQLDKSGLPSDRFFAERPEGSVSTLKIQRTQQEDSAVYLCASSAQGTGTRLNSPLHFGNGTRLTVT.